This T cell receptor beta chain was sequenced in a study of T-cell reconstitution after alpha-beta-depleted transplantation in children. General study results and limits: From newly produced T cells came most of the T-cell counts and diversity one year after transplant. The study traced high day-60 TCRbeta diversity in some patients to surviving recipient T cells and thymic progenitors. Expanded graft clones, several hundred of them, were reportedly the source of alpha-beta T cells about two months after transplant.

The authors prepared the TCRbeta library with unique molecular identifiers. From the PCR reads, TCRdb called clonotypes with MiXCR, one entry per CDR3 protein. Of about 200,000 distinct CDR3 sequences in the sample, approximately 8.4% were seen once. V was pared by 4 bases and J by 3 bases, with 12 bases between. The CDR3 covers 13 residues. CDR1 is SQVTM and CDR2 is ANQGSEA in the germline V gene. This clonotype was found many times. The antigen remains unidentified. The TCR comes from a male patient aged 2 to 10 who had a stem cell transplant for acute myeloid leukemia, so the T cells may come from the graft donor. The chain uses TRBV29-1 and TRBJ2-5; D is unresolved. The input for sequencing was PBMCs, mostly from graft donor cells, taken 360 days after TCRalphabeta/CD19-depleted stem cell transplant. CDR3 in amino acids: CSVGARWEETQYF. The CDR3 bases are TGCAGCGTTGGGGCCCGATGGGAAGAGACCCAGTACTTC.